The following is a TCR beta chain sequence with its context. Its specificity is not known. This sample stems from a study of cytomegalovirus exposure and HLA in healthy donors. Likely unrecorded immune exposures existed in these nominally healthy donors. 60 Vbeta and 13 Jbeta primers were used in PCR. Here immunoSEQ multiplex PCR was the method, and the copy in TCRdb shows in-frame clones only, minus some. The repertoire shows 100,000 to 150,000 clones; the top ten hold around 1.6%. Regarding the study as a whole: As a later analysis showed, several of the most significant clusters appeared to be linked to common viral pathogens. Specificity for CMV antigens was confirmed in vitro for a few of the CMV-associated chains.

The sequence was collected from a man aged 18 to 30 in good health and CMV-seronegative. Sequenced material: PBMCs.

CDR3: CATSDTQGLTGELFF. As DNA, the CDR3 is TGTGCCACCAGCGACACACAGGGGTTGACCGGGGAGCTGTTTTTT. The gene calls are TRBV15 and TRBJ2-2; 7 bases are shared with TRBD1. V lost 5 bases to trimming and J lost 5 bases; unmatched junction nucleotides: 8. The CDR3 totals 15 residues. The germline CDR1 and CDR2 sequences are LNHNV and YYDKDF (reference sequence).